This record looks at one T cell receptor (beta chain) sequence and its context. The target of this receptor is not known. No clone much larger than this one lies a single base away; base qualities are absent. The data are from a study of cytomegalovirus exposure and HLA in healthy donors listed by TCRdb under 2017. Study-wide context: An earlier analysis of 587 of the donors reported 250 to 300 Gb of sequence data and 90 million to 120 million unique TCR beta sequences obtained from 150 million to 200 million T cells. About 280 gigabases of sequencing data and 80 million or so unique TCR sequences were included in an early release covering about 700 HLA-typed donors. The study aimed to test whether cataloging public T cell receptors could reveal signatures of past pathogen exposure. The genetic ancestry cluster associated with self-reported Caucasian donors included over 80% of the roughly 380 genotyped donors. To decide whether each TCR beta V gene segment behaved as functional or pseudogenic, an earlier analysis of fewer than 750 of the donors relied on high-throughput TCR beta sequencing. Alongside the repertoire data, information on donor age, sex, ethnicity and CMV serostatus was compiled. Genome-wide SNP genotypes for about 55% of the 666 donors were used in a later genetic analysis, which treated that subset as a discovery cohort. Rather than drawing on any new phenotypic data, the later analysis identified candidate immune exposures from TCR beta sequences and the way those sequences occurred across donors. Typing coverage varied by locus: roughly 629-630 donors for A, B, C, DRB1 and DQB1; 500 to 550 for DQA1; approximately 570 for DPA1; roughly 450 for DPB1. Several DR-DQ haplotypes were treated as single units for association and clustering because of strong linkage in the cohort. All discovery cohort repertoires had been generated on a single sequencing platform. The study used immunosequencing to profile the T cell repertoires of 670 or so subjects and linked those repertoires to cytomegalovirus serostatus. Among 300 to 500 genotyped donors of the cohort, an average of around 250,000 unique TCR beta nucleotide sequences was sequenced per donor, of which roughly 17% were non-productive. High-throughput TCR immunosequencing, statistical association of individual TCRs with disease status, and machine learning were combined to predict cytomegalovirus infection status. To study patterns of TCR occurrence, a later analysis re-analyzed previously published TCR beta repertoires from more than 550 donors and added high-resolution HLA genotyping. A separate validation cohort of 90 to 150 different subjects was used in addition to the approximately 610-subject first cohort. HLA typing covered class I and class II loci at four-digit resolution.

Libraries were built with the immunoSEQ multiplex PCR assay. For the multiplex PCR, a mixture combining 60 forward primers for TCR Vbeta segments and 13 reverse primers for TCR Jbeta segments was used. A multiplex PCR assay on genomic DNA amplified the CDR3 region of rearranged TCR beta genes. The amplified TCR beta libraries were sequenced on the Illumina HiSeq System as 87-base-pair reads. The study's own analysis went as follows. Across the 700 or so repertoires, a later analysis counted approximately 83 million unique TCR beta chains, 9 million to 14 million of which were shared by at least two donors. A nearest-neighbor algorithm error-corrected the raw reads and collapsed the reads into unique sequences, merging closely related sequences to remove PCR and sequencing errors. To assign V, D and J gene segments, CDR3 sequences were aligned to IMGT reference sequences. For a sequence to be retained, a match of at least six nucleotides to both a V gene segment and a J gene segment was required. Rearrangements were classified as productive when the CDR3 lacked stop codons and remained in frame with V and J, and all other rearrangements were classified as non-productive. CDR3 was defined by IMGT convention, running from the second conserved V-encoded cysteine to the conserved J-encoded phenylalanine. The earlier analysis of a few hundred of the donors excluded sequences that lacked an unambiguous match to a single V gene segment. An earlier analysis of several hundred of the donors called V segments functional above 56.7% productive rearrangements and segregating when the between-donor standard deviation exceeded 5%. To diagnose cytomegalovirus status from the catalog of TCR beta chain sequences, a statistical classification framework was built. A later analysis assigned V and J genes by comparing TCR nucleotide sequences with IMGT/GENE-DB human TR gene sequences. Using the TCRdist pipeline, a later analysis assigned CDR3 sequences along with most-parsimonious VDJ recombination scenarios. In a later analysis, each TCR beta chain was defined by its CDR3 amino acid sequence together with its V-gene family, and reads without a unique V-gene family were excluded. A later analysis removed several hundred highly shared, low-generation-probability nucleotide sequences to deal with suspected cross-contamination and a sequencing artifact. In a later analysis, a clonal expansion index was calculated for each public chain from normalized within-repertoire ranks of inferred template counts. In a later analysis, generation probabilities were computed with a VDJ recombination model fitted to out-of-frame rearrangements, and the resulting probabilities were checked against IGoR. In a later analysis, hypergeometric tests were used to score TCR-TCR, TCR-HLA and TCR-CMV co-occurrence, with a repertoire-size bias correction applied to TCR pairs. To estimate false discovery rates, a later analysis permuted the HLA or CMV assignments 20 times. In a later analysis, co-occurring TCRs were grouped with DBSCAN, and TCRdist sequence similarity was added when clustering was performed within HLA-allele-positive subsets. For co-occurrence clustering, repertoires with fewer than 30,000 or more than 120,000 public chains were excluded, along with four or five repertoires with anomalous nucleotide sharing. In its TCRdb copy, this immuneACCESS table keeps in-frame sequences only and misses some clones. Where compared with another copy, unresolved V genes explain less than half of these, and the others have no known cause. V and J calls and clone size are those listed in that table; D and trimming were worked out from the DNA. This sample holds tens of thousands of clones; around 84% were observed only once. The ten largest clonotypes hold 4% to 5% of the sample.

Paper-wide results and their limitations: A later analysis found that TCR association rates varied across HLA loci, with DRB1 alleles showing the most associated TCRs and HLA-C alleles the fewest. In a later analysis, over 15,000 TCR beta sequences were associated with specific HLA alleles at a false discovery rate of 0.05. It was suggested by the authors that the approach could potentially be generalized to other disease states and immunological phenotypes. An earlier analysis of around 540 of the donors showed that most TCR beta V segments appeared in productive rearrangements either about 87% or about 30% of the time, which broadly matched IMGT annotations. In a later analysis, most CMV-associated TCR beta chains were found to appear HLA-restricted, with HLA associations seemingly driven largely by CMV exposure. In a later analysis, HLA-associated TCR beta chains showed more clonal expansion and lower generation probabilities than non-associated chains that were equally common. Most TCR sequences were observed very rarely across donors, whereas some public TCRs were present in many individuals. According to a later genetic analysis, donors in an Asian-associated ancestry cluster had fewer N-insertions in productive TCRs than the roughly 660-donor mean. Because counts were too low, approximately 18 rarely observed V segments, including chromosome 9 orphons, were excluded from the earlier analysis of under 650 of the donors. Linkage disequilibrium might explain the correlated functional status among segregating V segments, but an unknown experimental factor could not be ruled out. Only TCR beta chains were sequenced in this cohort, and the absence of alpha or paired-chain data limited detectable features. A few of the identified cytomegalovirus-associated TCR beta chains were confirmed in vitro to be specific for cytomegalovirus antigens. In both the original and validation cohorts, the classifier was reported to diagnose cytomegalovirus status with high specificity and sensitivity. Roughly uniform sequencing depth across donors was assumed in presence/absence analyses, although this assumption may not hold. When HLA alleles, especially DR and DQ, strongly co-occurred, TCR associations were difficult to assign to individual alleles. Because the 87-base-pair reads could not distinguish some IMGT-functional V segments, including TRBV6-2 and TRBV6-3, those segments were excluded. Because some donors lacked HLA typing at each locus, the association tests relied only on the typed subset. A further reported finding was that TCR beta sequences accurately predicted the HLA-A and HLA-B alleles for most subjects in the first cohort. A cluster of highly shared sequence variants was judged likely to represent a technical artifact of the sequencing pipeline. In a later analysis, several top co-occurrence clusters were reported to appear linked to parvovirus B19, influenza, CMV and Epstein-Barr virus. The study gave a list of under 200 TCR beta chains associated with cytomegalovirus. The only immune exposure information available for the cohort was CMV serostatus. In a later genetic analysis, a missense DCLRE1C variant was associated with V-gene and J-gene trimming of TCR beta chains, and the association was replicated in an independent cohort.

In total, roughly 670 healthy bone marrow donors made up the cohort. Cohort members were all nominally healthy when sampled, although unrecorded immune exposures were likely present. The donor tested CMV seronegative and was one of the 352 seronegative cohort members. Every donor gave a peripheral blood sample, and the peripheral blood mononuclear cells from that sample were used for TCR beta sequencing. The Qiagen DNeasy Blood Extraction Kit was used to extract genomic DNA from the blood cell samples. The CDR3 measures 12 amino acids from cysteine to phenylalanine. This entry keeps only the CDR3 DNA: 36 bases, framed from base 1. The germline V gene (reference sequence) specifies SGHAT as CDR1 and FQDESV as CDR2. V loses 4 bases of germline sequence and J loses 6 bases, and the interval between the two ends is 9 bases.

The chain employs TRBV11-1 and TRBJ1-2; the D gene is possibly TRBD1, with 6 bases matching. The source material was PBMCs. The TCR originated in a man aged 35-49 years in good health and CMV-seronegative. CDR3 sequence: CASSYQGNGYTF. The nucleotides read TGTGCCAGCAGCTACCAGGGGAATGGCTACACCTTC.